Sequencing of this TCR beta chain was carried out in a study of OX40 agonist ivuxolimab in advanced cancers. About the research overall: At about 82% male, the cohort had a mean age of 60 years, ranging from about 23 to 79. Study results and caveats: The study observed clonal expansion of CD4+ and CD8+ blood T cells by week 6 at 0.1 to 3.0 mg/kg. Some nonresponders also had low normalized T-cell clonal expansion. More expanded clones were found, on average, in CD8+ than in CD4+ T cells.

CDR3 length equals 16 residues. V shed 4 bases, J shed 4 bases, and the junction held 11 bases outside the gene matches. The V gene's germline CDR1 is LGHNA and CDR2 YNFKEQ. This table comes from immunoSEQ multiplex PCR, and its TCRdb copy is limited to in-frame clones, with some not included. Among approximately 35,000 clones, roughly 80% were seen once, and the ten largest hold around 9.9%. As concerns this clone: The target antigen is unknown.

This receptor was identified in an adult with an advanced solid tumor such as melanoma, head and neck, liver or kidney cancer. The sample was CD4+ or CD8+ T cells sorted from blood, taken in a trial of the OX40 agonist ivuxolimab. This sequence joins TRBV4-2 and TRBJ2-5; 8 nucleotides line up with TRBD2. CDR3 sequence reads: CASSPFPGGVGETQYF. CDR3 in DNA: TGTGCCAGCAGCCCCTTCCCGGGGGGGGTAGGAGAGACCCAGTACTTC.